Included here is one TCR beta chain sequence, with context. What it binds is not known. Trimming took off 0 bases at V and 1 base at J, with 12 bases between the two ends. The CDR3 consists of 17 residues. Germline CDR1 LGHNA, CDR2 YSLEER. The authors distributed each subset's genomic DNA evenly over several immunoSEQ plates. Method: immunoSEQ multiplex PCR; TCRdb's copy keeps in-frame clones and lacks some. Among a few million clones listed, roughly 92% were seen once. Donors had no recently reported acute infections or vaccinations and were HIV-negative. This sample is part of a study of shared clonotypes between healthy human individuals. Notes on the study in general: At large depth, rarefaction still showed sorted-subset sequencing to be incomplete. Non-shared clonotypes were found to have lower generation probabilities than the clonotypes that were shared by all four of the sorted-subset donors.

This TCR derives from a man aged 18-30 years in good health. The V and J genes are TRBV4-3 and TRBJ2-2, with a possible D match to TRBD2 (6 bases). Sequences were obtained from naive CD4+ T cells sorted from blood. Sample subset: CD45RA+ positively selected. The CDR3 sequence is CASSQDVGGRNTGELFF. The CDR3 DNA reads TGCGCCAGCAGCCAAGATGTCGGGGGAAGGAACACCGGGGAGCTGTTTTTT.